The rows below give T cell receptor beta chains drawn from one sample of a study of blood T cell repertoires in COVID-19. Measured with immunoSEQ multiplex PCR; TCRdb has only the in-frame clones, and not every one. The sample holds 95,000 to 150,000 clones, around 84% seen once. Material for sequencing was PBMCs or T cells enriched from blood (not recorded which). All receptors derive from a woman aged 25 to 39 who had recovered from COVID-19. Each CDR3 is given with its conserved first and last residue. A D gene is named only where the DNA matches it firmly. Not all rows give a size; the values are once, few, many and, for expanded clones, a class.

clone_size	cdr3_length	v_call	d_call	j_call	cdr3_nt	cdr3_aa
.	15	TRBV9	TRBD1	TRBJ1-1	TGTGCCAGCAGCGTAGGCGTAGGGGGCAGAACTGAAGCTTTCTTT	CASSVGVGGRTEAFF
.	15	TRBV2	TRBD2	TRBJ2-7	TGTGCCAGCAGTGCGGCTAGCGGGAGGTTAAACGAGCAGTACTTC	CASSAASGRLNEQYF
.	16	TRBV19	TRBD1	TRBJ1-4	TGTGCCAGTAGTATCGGACAGGGTCGGCTCGCGGGAAAACTGTTTTTT	CASSIGQGRLAGKLFF
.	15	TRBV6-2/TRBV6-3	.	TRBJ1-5	TGTGCCAGCAGTTATGGGCGGGGGTTGGGTCAGCCCCAGCATTTT	CASSYGRGLGQPQHF
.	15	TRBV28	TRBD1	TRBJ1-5	TGTGCCAGCAGTCTATCCGGGACAGTCAATCAGCCCCAGCATTTT	CASSLSGTVNQPQHF
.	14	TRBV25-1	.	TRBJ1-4	TGTGCCGCCGGTCCCCCGGGAAGTAATGAAAAACTGTTTTTT	CAAGPPGSNEKLFF
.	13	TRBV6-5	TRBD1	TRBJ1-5	TGTGCCAGCAGTTTGGACAGGGCTCAGCCCCAGCATTTT	CASSLDRAQPQHF
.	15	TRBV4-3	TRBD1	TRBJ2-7	TGCGCCAGCAGTTACCTTCGGACAGGTATCCACGAGCAGTACTTC	CASSYLRTGIHEQYF
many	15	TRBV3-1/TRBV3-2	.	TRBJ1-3	TGTGCCAGCAGCTTCTTGGCCGGGAGGGGAAACACCATATATTTT	CASSFLAGRGNTIYF
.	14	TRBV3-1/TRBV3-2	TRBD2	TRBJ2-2	TGTGCCAGCAGGGATAGCGGGCTCACCGGGGAGCTGTTTTTT	CASRDSGLTGELFF
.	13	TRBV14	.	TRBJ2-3	TGTGCCAGCAGCTCGCGGAACACAGATACGCAGTATTTT	CASSSRNTDTQYF
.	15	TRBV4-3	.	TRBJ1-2	TGCGCCAGCAGCCAAGATTGGCATAATCCCTATGGCTACACCTTC	CASSQDWHNPYGYTF
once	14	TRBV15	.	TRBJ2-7	TGTGCCACCAGCAGATCGCGGGACTCCTACGAGCAGTACTTC	CATSRSRDSYEQYF
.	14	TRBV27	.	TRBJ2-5	TGTGCCAGCAGGCCGACAGGCCTTGTCGGGACCCAGTACTTC	CASRPTGLVGTQYF
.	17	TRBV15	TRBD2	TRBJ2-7	TGTGCCACCAGCCGAACGAAAGGACTAGCGGGACGGAACGAGCAGTACTTC	CATSRTKGLAGRNEQYF
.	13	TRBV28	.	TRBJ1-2	TGTGCCAGTATCCAGGGGTTCAACTATGGCTACACCTTC	CASIQGFNYGYTF
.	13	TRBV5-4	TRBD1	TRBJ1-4	TGTGCCAGCAGCTTGACAGGGGGTGAAAAACTGTTTTTT	CASSLTGGEKLFF
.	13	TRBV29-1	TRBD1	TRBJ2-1	TGCAGCGTGTACCCGGGACAGGGTTTTGAGCAGTTCTTC	CSVYPGQGFEQFF
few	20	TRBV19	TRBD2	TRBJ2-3	TGTGCCAGTAGTAAGACCGGGACTAGCGGGACCTTCCCTGAGGGGGATACGCAGTATTTT	CASSKTGTSGTFPEGDTQYF
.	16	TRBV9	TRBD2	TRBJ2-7	TGTGCCAGCAGCCCTACTAGCGGGAGACCGGCCTACGAGCAGTACTTC	CASSPTSGRPAYEQYF
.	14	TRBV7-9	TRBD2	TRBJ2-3	TGTGCCAGCAGCTTTGGCGGGAGGACAGATACGCAGTATTTT	CASSFGGRTDTQYF
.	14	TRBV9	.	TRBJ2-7	TGTGCCAGCAGCGTAGGTTCAGGCTCCTACGAGCAGTACTTC	CASSVGSGSYEQYF
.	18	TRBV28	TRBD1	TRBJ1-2	TGTGCCAGCAGTTCTCACTCCCGGGACAGGGGCAATAACTATGGCTACACCTTC	CASSSHSRDRGNNYGYTF
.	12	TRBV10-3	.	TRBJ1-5	TGTGCCACCGGACGGGGAAATCAGCCCCAGCATTTT	CATGRGNQPQHF
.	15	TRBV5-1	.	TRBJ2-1	TGCGCCAGCAGCTTGGACGGGGGAGGGGGCAATGAGCAGTTCTTC	CASSLDGGGGNEQFF
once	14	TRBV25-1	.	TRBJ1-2	TGTGCCAGCAGTGAACATAGAGAGTATAATGGCTACACCTTC	CASSEHREYNGYTF
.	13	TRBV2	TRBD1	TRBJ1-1	TGTGCCAGCAGAGACAGGGTCCCAACTGAAGCTTTCTTT	CASRDRVPTEAFF
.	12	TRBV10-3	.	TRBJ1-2	TGTGCCATCAGTGAGACGTCGGGAGGCTACACCTTC	CAISETSGGYTF
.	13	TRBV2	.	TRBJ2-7	TGTGCCAGCAGACCCCGGGAAACGGGGGAGCAGTACTTC	CASRPRETGEQYF
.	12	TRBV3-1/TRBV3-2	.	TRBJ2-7	TGTGCCAGCAGCCAAGAAGGGGCACGTAAGTACTTC	CASSQEGARKYF
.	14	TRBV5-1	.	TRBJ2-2	TGCGCCAGCAGCTTGGAAGGGGTTACCGGGGAGCTGTTTTTT	CASSLEGVTGELFF
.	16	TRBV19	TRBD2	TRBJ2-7	TGTGCCAGTAGTGCCCGGACTAGCGGGAGAGGCTACGAGCAGTACTTC	CASSARTSGRGYEQYF
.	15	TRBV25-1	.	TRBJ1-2	TGTGCCAGCAGTGAATATGGGGGGGCCCAAGGGGGCTACACCTTC	CASSEYGGAQGGYTF
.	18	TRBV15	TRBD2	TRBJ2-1	TGTGCCACCAGCAGGGACCACAGAGGACTAGCGGGAGACAATGAGCAGTTCTTC	CATSRDHRGLAGDNEQFF
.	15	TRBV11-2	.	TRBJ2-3	TGTGCCAGCAGCTCTGAAATTACTAGCACAGATACGCAGTATTTT	CASSSEITSTDTQYF
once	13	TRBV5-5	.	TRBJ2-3	TGTGCCAGCAGCTTGGGAGGGTTTGATACGCAGTATTTT	CASSLGGFDTQYF
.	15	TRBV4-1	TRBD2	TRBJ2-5	TGCGCCAGCAGTCCGGGAGGGGGGTTCCAAGAGACCCAGTACTTC	CASSPGGGFQETQYF
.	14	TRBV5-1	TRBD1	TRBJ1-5	TGCGCCAGCAGCTTGGTAGGGGGCTCAGGGCCCCAGCATTTT	CASSLVGGSGPQHF
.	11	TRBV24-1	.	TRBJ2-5	TGTGCCACCGGACAGCAAGAGACCCAGTACTTC	CATGQQETQYF
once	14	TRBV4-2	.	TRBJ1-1	TGTGCCAGCAGCCAAGATCGGTGGGCCACTGAAGCTTTCTTT	CASSQDRWATEAFF
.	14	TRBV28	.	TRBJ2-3	TGTGCCAGCAGTACTAGTGGGTACACAGATACGCAGTATTTT	CASSTSGYTDTQYF
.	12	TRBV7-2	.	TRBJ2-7	TGTGCCAGCAGCTTCTATAACTACGAGCAGTACTTC	CASSFYNYEQYF
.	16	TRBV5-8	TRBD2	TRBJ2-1	TGTGCCAGCAACCGCCCAGCGGGAGTTGTGTTGGATGAGCAGTTCTTC	CASNRPAGVVLDEQFF
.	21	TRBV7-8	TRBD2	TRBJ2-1	TGTGCCAGCAGAGGAGACAGGGTTGGGACTAGCGGGATGACCCCTTGGAATGAGCAGTTCTTC	CASRGDRVGTSGMTPWNEQFF
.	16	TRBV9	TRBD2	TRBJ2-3	TGTGCCAGCAGCGGGAGATTAGCGGGAGGGGTCGATACGCAGTATTTT	CASSGRLAGGVDTQYF
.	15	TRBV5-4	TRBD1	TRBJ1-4	TGTGCCAGCAGCATTAGACAGGGCTCTAACGAAAAACTGTTTTTT	CASSIRQGSNEKLFF
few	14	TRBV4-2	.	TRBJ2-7	TGTGCCAGCAGCCAAGAGAGGCGGTCCTACGAGCAGTACTTC	CASSQERRSYEQYF
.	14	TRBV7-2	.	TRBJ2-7	TGTGCCAGCAGCCCCGGAGCCGGGGCCTACGAGCAGTACTTC	CASSPGAGAYEQYF
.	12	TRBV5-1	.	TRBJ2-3	TGCGCCAGCACAACTGACTTCCGTACGCAGTATTTT	CASTTDFRTQYF
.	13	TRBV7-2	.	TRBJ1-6	TGTGCCAGCAGCCCAGACCAGGTTTCACCCCTCCACTTT	CASSPDQVSPLHF